These 28 T cell receptor beta chains were all obtained from the same sample, sequenced in a study of cytomegalovirus exposure and HLA in healthy donors. A multiplex PCR was run with 60 Vbeta primers and 13 Jbeta primers. Some clones are missing from TCRdb's copy, which holds only in-frame ones; the method was immunoSEQ multiplex PCR. The sample records some 130,000 clones, around 73% being singletons. Sequencing was done on a sample of PBMCs. These receptors all come from a female donor in good health and CMV-seronegative.

CDR3 nucleotide sequence: TGCGCCAGCAGCCAAGAGGGTCAGGGGCGGTACGAGCAGTACTTC. It yields the protein CASSQEGQGRYEQYF. The V call is TRBV4-3, the J call TRBJ2-7; possible D gene TRBD1, 6 bases. Germline CDR1 reads LGHNA; CDR2 reads YSLEER. Deletions cut 0 bases from V and 4 bases from J, with 13 bases between. This CDR3 is 15 amino acids long.

The rearrangement links TRBV6-5 to TRBJ2-6; D is unclear. Deletions cut 2 bases from V and 4 bases from J, with 9 bases between. The CDR3 has 15 residues. The germline CDR1 and CDR2 sequences are MNHEY and SVGAGI. The CDR3 region is CASSYGAWGANVLTF. The CDR3 nucleotides are TGTGCCAGCAGTTACGGAGCGTGGGGGGCCAACGTCCTGACTTTC.

The chain recombines TRBV28 with TRBJ2-7; D is possibly TRBD1 (6 bases). This CDR3 has 19 residues. CDR1 and CDR2 (germline): MDHEN, SYDVKM. Trimming cost V 3 bases and J 2 bases, with 26 bases left between them. The CDR3 DNA is TGTGCCAGCAGTTTGTCTCGTGTAACAGGGTTACGGCTCGCCTACGAGCAGTACTTC. Translation gives CASSLSRVTGLRLAYEQYF.

There are a few counts of this clone. A read error may produce the germline difference seen at one junction end. The chain uses TRBV7-6 and TRBJ2-1, with 7 bases identical to TRBD1. Per the germline V gene, CDR1 is SGHVS and CDR2 is FNYEAQ. The length of the CDR3 is 16 residues. The CDR3 here is CSSSLVSGTAYNEQFF. In DNA, the CDR3 is TGTTCCAGCAGCTTAGTGTCCGGGACAGCCTACAATGAGCAGTTCTTC.

This clone was picked up a small number of times. V gene TRBV2 combines with J gene TRBJ1-5; D remains ambiguous. The V gene's germline CDR1 is SNHLY and CDR2 FYNNEI. The V gene lost 2 bases and the J gene lost 1 base, with 15 bases spanning the gap. This CDR3 spans 17 amino acids. CDR3 in DNA: TGTGCCAGCAGTGAATCATCGGGAGGCTACAGCAATCAGCCCCAGCATTTT. Translation: CASSESSGGYSNQPQHF.

The chain carries TRBV28 and TRBJ2-3; D is unresolved. The CDR3 covers 13 residues. Trimming took off 6 bases at V and 2 bases at J, with 9 bases between the two ends. Germline loops: CDR1 MDHEN, CDR2 SYDVKM. CDR3 sequence reads: CASSRTNTDTQYF. The CDR3 DNA follows: TGTGCCAGCAGCAGAACCAACACAGATACGCAGTATTTT.

This clone was detected only once. The V call is TRBV19, the J call TRBJ2-7, with D tentatively TRBD2 (6 bases). This CDR3 region has 14 residues. V was shortened by 1 base and J by 6 bases, with 13 bases between the two germline ends. CDR1 is LNHDA and CDR2 is SQIVND in the germline V gene (reference sequence). The CDR3 DNA reads as TGTGCCAGTAGTATAGCGGGAGAGTTGATCGAGCAGTACTTC. It yields the protein CASSIAGELIEQYF. The variable domain in full, with the rest retrieved from reference TRBV19 and TRBJ2-7, is DGGITQSPKYLFRKEGQNVTLSCEQNLNHDAMYWYRQDPGQGLRLIYYSQIVNDFQKGDIAEGYSVSREKKESFPLTVTSAQKNPTAFYLCASSIAGELIEQYFGPGTRLTVT.

The J gene is TRBJ2-7, the V gene TRBV6-1; D possibly corresponds to TRBD1 (6 bases). Germline V gene lookup returns CDR1 MNHNS and CDR2 SASEGT. The V end was cut by 3 bases, the J end by 1 base, with 16 bases between. The CDR3 contains 16 residues. Written as DNA, the CDR3 is TGTGCCAGCAGTGAGCAGGTCAGGGGTACTTCCTACGAGCAGTACTTC. The encoded protein is CASSEQVRGTSYEQYF.

This clone has a handful of counts. The V gene is TRBV30, the J gene TRBJ1-4; 9 nucleotides align to TRBD1. This CDR3 comprises 13 residues. Trimming took 6 bases from V and 5 from J; bases not matched to a gene: 4. CDR1 is GTSNPN and CDR2 is SVGIG in the germline V gene (reference sequence). The CDR3 nucleotides read TGTGCCTGCGCGGGGACAGGGAATGAAAAACTGTTTTTT. Protein: CACAGTGNEKLFF.

The chain employs TRBV5-8 and TRBJ1-5; possibly TRBD1 for D (6 bases). Germline V lookup: CDR1 SGHTS, CDR2 YDEGEE. With 3 bases removed from V and 5 bases from J, the gap between germline ends came to 12 bases. CDR3 length equals 14 residues. Here the CDR3 reads CASSSTGWHQPQHF. The CDR3 nucleotides read TGTGCCAGCAGCTCCACAGGGTGGCATCAGCCCCAGCATTTT.

V and J are TRBV28 and TRBJ1-2; a possible D gene is TRBD1 (5 bases). Germline V gene sequence: CDR1 MDHEN, CDR2 SYDVKM. CDR3 length: 12 residues. V dropped 8 bases and J dropped 3 bases, with 10 bases sitting between them. Here the CDR3 DNA reads TGTGCCAGCGGGGGGGTCGACTATGGCTACACCTTC. Protein sequence: CASGGVDYGYTF.

This clone was observed a few times. The chain couples TRBV5-1 to TRBJ1-2; 11 bases are a match to TRBD1. Per germline, CDR1 SGHRS and CDR2 YFSETQ. Trimming at V came to 4 bases and at J to 6 bases, leaving 8 bases not matched to a gene. CDR3 length: 15 amino acids. CDR3 amino acids: CASSAGTGGKDGYTF. In DNA form, the CDR3 reads TGCGCCAGCAGCGCGGGGACAGGGGGAAAGGATGGCTACACCTTC.

The chain recombines TRBV30 with TRBJ1-4; D unclear. The CDR3 covers 16 residues. V was trimmed by 2 bases and J by 4 bases, leaving 17 bases between them. CDR1 is GTSNPN, CDR2 SVGIG, per germline (reference sequence). CDR3 loop: CAWSSGGRAINEKLFF. CDR3 bases: TGTGCCTGGAGTAGCGGCGGCCGAGCCATTAATGAAAAACTGTTTTTT.

The chain recombines TRBV5-4 with TRBJ1-3; tentatively, D is TRBD1 (5 bases). This CDR3 spans 17 amino acids. V lost 1 base to trimming and J lost 0 bases, with 14 bases between them. The germline CDR1 and CDR2 sequences are SGHNT and YYREEE (reference sequence). The CDR3 coding sequence is TGTGCCAGCAGCTTGCGTTCTGGGGCTTCCTCTGGAAACACCATATATTTT. Its protein is CASSLRSGASSGNTIYF.

This chain joins TRBV5-1 and TRBJ1-5; 7 nucleotides line up with TRBD1. The CDR3 consists of 14 residues. The germline V gene encodes CDR1 SGHRS and CDR2 YFSETQ. The V segment lost 0 bases and the J segment 10 bases; nucleotides outside the gene matches: 7. CDR3 nucleotides: TGCGCCAGCAGCTTGGGGACAGGCCACGAACCCCAGCATTTT. Protein product: CASSLGTGHEPQHF.

V gene TRBV19 combines with J gene TRBJ2-3; the D is unclear. Trimming stripped 4 bases from V and 0 bases from J, with 8 bases between. The CDR3 runs to 14 residues. CDR1 and CDR2 from the germline V gene are LNHDA and SQIVND (reference sequence). The DNA for the CDR3 is TGTGCCAGTAGTACCTCCCTAAGCACAGATACGCAGTATTTT. It codes for CASSTSLSTDTQYF.

The chain links TRBV7-9 to TRBJ2-1; D may be TRBD2 (6 bases). V lost 5 bases and J lost 3, with 11 bases in between. The CDR3 length is 14 residues. Germline V gene sequence: CDR1 SEHNR, CDR2 FQNEAQ (reference sequence). The CDR3 nucleotides are TGTGCCAGCAGCCCCTGGGGGGACTACAATGAGCAGTTCTTC. Its protein is CASSPWGDYNEQFF.

The chain recombines TRBV7-6 with TRBJ1-5; 7 bases fit TRBD1. The CDR3 has 14 residues. The germline V gene has CDR1 SGHVS and CDR2 FNYEAQ. Unmatched junction bases numbered 2, after V lost 2 bases and J lost 4 bases. The DNA for the CDR3 is TGTGCCAGCAGCTTAACACAGGGGAATCAGCCCCAGCATTTT. It translates to CASSLTQGNQPQHF. Based on the CDR3 plus reference TRBV7-6 and TRBJ1-5, the full variable domain is GAGVSQSPRYKVTKRGQDVALRCDPISGHVSLYWYRQALGQGPEFLTYFNYEAQQDKSGLPNDRFSAERPEGSISTLTIQRTEQRDSAMYRCASSLTQGNQPQHFGDGTRLSIL.

V usage is TRBV4-3 and J usage is TRBJ2-1; D is uncertain. Trimming removed 1 base at V and 3 bases at J, with 7 bases between. The CDR3 has 14 amino acids. CDR1 is LGHNA and CDR2 is YSLEER in the germline V gene. CDR3 loop: CASSQGVHYNEQFF. The CDR3 DNA follows: TGCGCCAGCAGCCAAGGAGTTCACTACAATGAGCAGTTCTTC.

The V gene is TRBV5-5, the J gene TRBJ1-1; D is possibly TRBD1 (5 bases). V shed 1 base and J shed 7 bases, with 17 bases lying between them. CDR1 and CDR2 from the germline V gene are SGHKS and YYEKEE (reference sequence). This CDR3 is 15 amino acids long. CDR3 protein: CASSLPPGWVGEAFF. The DNA for the CDR3 is TGTGCCAGCAGCTTGCCCCCAGGGTGGGTGGGTGAAGCTTTCTTT. Supplemented by reference TRBV5-5 and TRBJ1-1, the full variable domain reads DAGVTQSPTHLIKTRGQQVTLRCSPISGHKSVSWYQQVLGQGPQFIFQYYEKEERGRGNFPDRFSARQFPNYSSELNVNALLLGDSALYLCASSLPPGWVGEAFFGQGTRLTVV.

This chain connects TRBV4-3 to TRBJ2-3, with TRBD2 matching over 7 bases. Germline V gene lookup returns CDR1 LGHNA and CDR2 YSLEER. The V segment lost 8 bases and the J segment 0 bases; nucleotides outside the gene matches: 5. The CDR3 loop spans 14 amino acids. The CDR3: CASGGEVSTDTQYF. For the CDR3, the DNA is TGCGCCAGCGGGGGGGAGGTGAGCACAGATACGCAGTATTTT.

The rearrangement links TRBV5-4 to TRBJ1-1; D uncertain. Trimming removed 3 bases from V and 2 bases from J, with 11 bases in between. The CDR3 contains 14 residues. Germline V gene lookup returns CDR1 SGHNT and CDR2 YYREEE (reference sequence). CDR3 bases: TGTGCCAGCAGCTCCGGACTGATTAACACTGAAGCTTTCTTT. Amino acids: CASSSGLINTEAFF.

J is TRBJ2-7 and V is TRBV7-2, with 11 bases that match TRBD2. V was clipped by 3 bases and J by 5 bases; unmatched bases: 6. The length of the CDR3 is 15 residues. Germline assignment: CDR1 SGHTA and CDR2 FQGNSA. The CDR3: CASSLRLAGGNEQYF. Written as DNA, the CDR3 is TGTGCCAGCAGCTTGCGTCTAGCGGGAGGTAACGAGCAGTACTTC.

The J gene is TRBJ1-1, the V gene TRBV19; D might be TRBD1 (6 bases). CDR3 length equals 15 residues. V gave up 4 bases and J gave up 1 base, with 13 bases separating them. Germline values: CDR1 LNHDA, CDR2 SQIVND (reference sequence). CDR3 in amino acids: CASSTRGSGNTEAFF. The CDR3 nucleotides are TGTGCCAGTAGTACCAGGGGATCTGGGAACACTGAAGCTTTCTTT.

This chain links TRBV30 with TRBJ1-1; TRBD1 is a possible D gene (6 bases). CDR3 size: 15 residues. From germline, CDR1 is GTSNPN and CDR2 SVGIG (reference sequence). Trimming cost V 2 bases and J 6 bases, with 19 bases left between them. CDR3 amino acids: CAWSRVPQGLAEAFF. In DNA, the CDR3 is TGTGCCTGGAGTAGGGTTCCCCAGGGGCTTGCTGAAGCTTTCTTT. Together with reference TRBV30 and TRBJ1-1, the CDR3 gives the full variable domain: SQTIHQWPATLVQPVGSPLSLECTVEGTSNPNLYWYRQAAGRGLQLLFYSVGIGQISSEVPQNLSASRPQDRQFILSSKKLLLSDSGFYLCAWSRVPQGLAEAFFGQGTRLTVV.

The chain employs TRBV7-2 and TRBJ1-1; 9 nucleotides line up with TRBD1. V lost 5 bases, J lost 1 base, and 2 bases stayed unmatched. CDR3 size: 14 residues. Germline loops: CDR1 SGHTA, CDR2 FQGNSA. CDR3 region: CASSTGQGNTEAFF. As DNA, the CDR3 is TGTGCCAGCAGCACGGGACAGGGGAACACTGAAGCTTTCTTT.

The CDR3 reads CASSWGTSGRGDTQYF. The CDR3 DNA follows: TGTGCCAGCAGTTGGGGGACTAGCGGGAGAGGAGATACGCAGTATTTT. The V and J genes are TRBV27 and TRBJ2-3, with 14 positions matching TRBD2. The CDR3 covers 16 residues. After removal of 4 bases from V and 5 bases from J, the junction contained 5 bases not matched to a gene. Germline V lookup: CDR1 MNHEY, CDR2 SMNVEV (reference sequence).

The chain combines TRBV7-2 with TRBJ1-2; 10 nucleotides agree with TRBD1. The germline V gene encodes CDR1 SGHTA and CDR2 FQGNSA. The CDR3 runs 15 residues. V gave up 4 bases and J gave up 3 bases; unmatched junction bases: 5. The CDR3 DNA reads as TGTGCCAGCAGCTACCGACAGGGGGCGGACTATGGCTACACCTTC. This gives the protein CASSYRQGADYGYTF.